Listed below are T cell receptor beta chains from one sample, sequenced in a study of CD4 T cells in relation to SARS-CoV-2 and coronaviruses. The method was immunoSEQ multiplex PCR; TCRdb's version includes in-frame clones alone and lacks a portion of them. The sample shows 60,000 or so clones, approximately 94% of them seen only once. Sequenced: naive CD4+ T cells from PBMCs. The receptors here all came from a human donor in good health. Each CDR3 is given with its conserved first and last residue. Each record gives: CDR3 length, J gene, V gene, D gene, clone size, CDR3 DNA, CDR3 protein. The D gene is left open where the match is weak. The size field is filled for only some rows; it gives once, few, many or a size class.

>15|TRBJ1-6|TRBV19|TRBD1|-
TGTGCCAGTACCAGGACAGGGGAGTATAATTCACCCCTCCACTTT
CASTRTGEYNSPLHF
>13|TRBJ2-1|TRBV6-4|TRBD2|-
TGTGCCAGCAGTGACGGGGGGGAGTATGAGCAGTTCTTC
CASSDGGEYEQFF
>16|TRBJ2-3|TRBV4-1|TRBD1|-
TGCGCCAGCAGCCCATTGGACAGGGGTAACTCAGATACGCAGTATTTT
CASSPLDRGNSDTQYF
>14|TRBJ2-1|TRBV2|TRBD2|once
TGTGCCAGCAGAACTAGCGGGAGCTACAATGAGCAGTTCTTC
CASRTSGSYNEQFF
>19|TRBJ2-2|TRBV7-3|TRBD2|-
TGTGCCAGCAGCTTAACGCGGGCTAGCGGGAGATCGAACACCGGGGAGCTGTTTTTT
CASSLTRASGRSNTGELFF
>12|TRBJ1-5|TRBV28|-|-
TGTGCGTGCCACGGGAACAATCAGCCCCAGCATTTT
CACHGNNQPQHF
>14|TRBJ1-2|TRBV28|-|-
TGTGCCAGCAGTTTAGACCCGGGACTGGGTGGCTACACCTTC
CASSLDPGLGGYTF
>14|TRBJ1-1|TRBV30|-|-
TGTGCCTGGAGTGTAGGACTGATGAACACTGAAGCTTTCTTT
CAWSVGLMNTEAFF
>16|TRBJ2-2|TRBV7-9|-|-
TGTGCCAGCAGCTTAGAGGGAGGAAAAAGGACCGGGGAGCTGTTTTTT
CASSLEGGKRTGELFF
>15|TRBJ1-5|TRBV5-1|-|-
TGCGCCAGCAGCTTGGGCGGACAACCCAATCAGCCCCAGCATTTT
CASSLGGQPNQPQHF
>13|TRBJ1-2|TRBV6-6|-|-
TGTGCCAGCAGCCCTCCGGGCGCCTATGGCTACACCTTC
CASSPPGAYGYTF
>16|TRBJ2-6|TRBV3-1/TRBV3-2|TRBD1|once
TGTGCCAGCGGGACAGGTTCTCACTCTGGGGCCAACGTCCTGACTTTC
CASGTGSHSGANVLTF
>14|TRBJ1-6|TRBV6-5|-|-
TGTGCCAGCAGCACCAGGGGCAGGAATTCACCCCTCCACTTT
CASSTRGRNSPLHF
>13|TRBJ1-1|TRBV6-5|-|-
TGTGCCAGCAGTTACTCGACGAGCACTGAAGCTTTCTTT
CASSYSTSTEAFF
>14|TRBJ2-1|TRBV18|-|-
TGTGCCAGCTCAACTCTGGACAGTTACAATGAGCAGTTCTTC
CASSTLDSYNEQFF
>14|TRBJ2-3|TRBV11-3|-|-
TGTGCCAGCAGCTCGTCAAGGGGAACAGATACGCAGTATTTT
CASSSSRGTDTQYF
>12|TRBJ1-4|TRBV12-3/TRBV12-4|-|-
TGTGCCAGCGGACAGCCTAATGAAAAACTGTTTTTT
CASGQPNEKLFF
>18|TRBJ2-3|TRBV6-1|TRBD2|-
TGTGCCAGCAGTGAAGGGGCGGGAGGGCCCCCAAGCACAGATACGCAGTATTTT
CASSEGAGGPPSTDTQYF
>15|TRBJ1-5|TRBV2|-|-
TGTGCCAGCAGTGAAGAGGGAGCGAGCAATCAGCCCCAGCATTTT
CASSEEGASNQPQHF
>17|TRBJ2-3|TRBV28|-|once
TGTGCCAGCAGTCCCGGGCCCAGGGTCACTAGCACAGATACGCAGTATTTT
CASSPGPRVTSTDTQYF
>14|TRBJ2-5|TRBV30|-|-
TGTGCCTGGAGTGACAGGGACTGGAGAGAGACCCAGTACTTC
CAWSDRDWRETQYF
>13|TRBJ2-5|TRBV7-3|-|-
TGTGCCAGCAGCAAGACTAGTCAGGGGACCCAGTACTTC
CASSKTSQGTQYF
>18|TRBJ2-4|TRBV7-9|TRBD2|-
TGTGCCAGCAGCTTAGGCTGGTGGGGGGGACGGGCCAAAAACATTCAGTACTTC
CASSLGWWGGRAKNIQYF
>16|TRBJ2-7|TRBV27|-|-
TGTGCCAGCAGTTTAATGGGCGGACTAAGCTCCTACGAGCAGTACTTC
CASSLMGGLSSYEQYF
>14|TRBJ1-6|TRBV25-1|TRBD1|-
TGTGCCAGCAGTGGACAGGGGACTAATTCACCCCTCCACTTT
CASSGQGTNSPLHF
>16|TRBJ2-7|TRBV6-5|-|-
TGTGCCAGCAGTTACTCCGACAGCGGTCTTAACTACGAGCAGTACTTC
CASSYSDSGLNYEQYF
>15|TRBJ2-3|TRBV20-1|-|-
TGCAGTGCTAGTGCAGGACGGGGTGTTACAGATACGCAGTATTTT
CSASAGRGVTDTQYF
>14|TRBJ1-2|TRBV27|-|-
TGTGCCAGCACCCCGATTGGAGCGAACTATGGCTACACCTTC
CASTPIGANYGYTF
>13|TRBJ2-7|TRBV5-1|-|-
TGCGCCAGCAGCTTGGTTGGTGGGTACGAGCAGTACTTC
CASSLVGGYEQYF
>16|TRBJ2-1|TRBV5-1|TRBD2|-
TGCGCCAGCAGCTTGGAAGGGACTAGCGGCTACAATGAGCAGTTCTTC
CASSLEGTSGYNEQFF
>12|TRBJ2-5|TRBV12-3/TRBV12-4|-|-
TGTGCCAGCAGTCCGCGGGCCCACCGGGCGTACTTC
CASSPRAHRAYF
>12|TRBJ2-7|TRBV3-1/TRBV3-2|-|once
TGTGCCAGCAGCCAGGGGGGCTACGAGCAGTACTTC
CASSQGGYEQYF
>16|TRBJ2-5|TRBV5-1|-|-
TGCGCCAGCACCTCATCCGCCGGCAGGTCCAAAGAGACCCAGTACTTC
CASTSSAGRSKETQYF
>15|TRBJ2-7|TRBV18|TRBD1|-
TGTGCCAGCTCACCTCGGGGACAGGTTTTCGGCGAGCAGTACTTC
CASSPRGQVFGEQYF
>17|TRBJ2-2|TRBV3-1/TRBV3-2|TRBD2|-
TGTGCCAGCAGCCACAAACTAGCGGGAGTTGACACCGGGGAGCTGTTTTTT
CASSHKLAGVDTGELFF
>15|TRBJ2-7|TRBV6-2/TRBV6-3|-|-
TGTGCCAGCAGTGTTCAGAGCCTTGTCTCCTACGAGCAGTACTTC
CASSVQSLVSYEQYF
>15|TRBJ1-5|TRBV19|TRBD1|-
TGTGCCAGTAGTATAGTTTCAGGGGGCGACCAGCCCCAGCATTTT
CASSIVSGGDQPQHF
>16|TRBJ1-2|TRBV21-1|-|-
TGTGCCAGCAGGAAAACTCGCGGCAGGCAAAACTATGGCTACACCTTC
CASRKTRGRQNYGYTF
>11|TRBJ2-1|TRBV6-1|TRBD2|-
TGTGCCAGCAGTGACGGGGGGGGGCAGTTCTTC
CASSDGGGQFF
>13|TRBJ2-3|TRBV10-1|TRBD1|-
TGCGCCAGCCGGGACAGGCTAACAGATACGCAGTATTTT
CASRDRLTDTQYF
>15|TRBJ1-1|TRBV21-1|-|-
TGTGCCAGCACGCCTCGTCGGGACAGAGGCACTGAAGCTTTCTTT
CASTPRRDRGTEAFF
>15|TRBJ2-1|TRBV7-3|-|-
TGTGCCAGCAGCCGTGAGGGGCCACCGTACAATGAGCAGTTCTTC
CASSREGPPYNEQFF